Following are 20 T cell receptor beta chains from one sample sequenced in a study of shared clonotypes between healthy human individuals. The protocol was immunoSEQ multiplex PCR, while the TCRdb copy is restricted to in-frame clones and leaves out a portion. The table lists some 1,400,000 clones, over 95% of them singletons. Material: naive CD4+ T cells sorted from blood. Subset of the sample: CD45RA+ positively selected. Every receptor here comes from a man aged 25-40 years in good health.

V and J are TRBV18 and TRBJ1-5, with 7 bases lining up with TRBD1. The CDR3 contains 13 residues. Germline V gene data show CDR1 as KGHSH and CDR2 as LQKENI. Germline trimming cut 3 bases from V and 6 bases from J; bases unmatched to any gene: 2. The CDR3 sequence is CASSPTGSQPQHF. CDR3 DNA sequence: TGTGCCAGCTCACCGACAGGGAGTCAGCCCCAGCATTTT.

This clone was found once. V and J are TRBV27 and TRBJ2-1; TRBD2 matches at 11 bases. Looked up from germline, CDR1 is MNHEY and CDR2 is SMNVEV (reference sequence). Trimming removed 7 bases from V and 6 bases from J; junction bases left unmatched: 14. The CDR3 has 17 amino acids. CDR3 bases: TGTGCCAGCACCTCGACTACTCTAGCGGGAGGCTCCAATGAGCAGTTCTTC. Its protein product is CASTSTTLAGGSNEQFF.

For this clone: The same CDR3 arises from other DNA sequences in this sample as well. The chain carries TRBV5-1 and TRBJ1-3; D may be TRBD1 (5 bases). Trimming shortened V by 4 bases and J by 2 bases, and 10 bases separated the two germline ends. The germline gives CDR1 SGHRS, CDR2 YFSETQ. The CDR3 loop spans 14 amino acids. As DNA, the CDR3 is TGCGCCAGCAGCCCCGGGACGGCTGGAAACACCATATATTTT. It translates to CASSPGTAGNTIYF.

The V and J genes are TRBV28 and TRBJ2-7; 7 positions match TRBD1. The CDR3 covers 16 residues. V gave up 3 bases and J gave up 3 bases; unmatched junction bases: 11. The V gene's germline CDR1 is MDHEN and CDR2 SYDVKM. CDR3 in DNA: TGTGCCAGCAGTTTGTCCCCAGGGGGAAACTACTACGAGCAGTACTTC. This gives the protein CASSLSPGGNYYEQYF.

The chain has TRBV28 and TRBJ2-3; 10 positions agree with TRBD2. The CDR3 contains 17 residues. The V and J ends lost 6 bases and 4 bases, in that order; junction bases with no gene match: 13. Germline CDR1 is MDHEN and CDR2 is SYDVKM. CDR3 nucleotide sequence: TGTGCCAGCAGCCCACTCGGGCTAGCGGGAGTAGCAGATACGCAGTATTTT. Translation: CASSPLGLAGVADTQYF.

The rearrangement joins TRBV6-6 to TRBJ2-5, with D possibly TRBD2 on 6 matching bases. The V and J ends lost 6 bases and 1 base respectively, with 15 bases between them. Germline V CDR1 and CDR2: MNHNY, SVGAGI (reference sequence). This CDR3 is built from 15 residues. Here the CDR3 reads CASSSPVLAQETQYF. DNA of the CDR3: TGTGCCAGCAGCTCACCGGTACTAGCCCAAGAGACCCAGTACTTC.

The chain couples TRBV29-1 to TRBJ2-1; a weak D match, TRBD2 (5 bases). This CDR3 region has 15 residues. V was shortened by 0 bases and J by 10 bases, with 19 bases between the two germline ends. CDR1 SQVTM and CDR2 ANQGSEA come from the germline V gene. In DNA, the CDR3 is TGCAGCGTTGAAGAAGCCCGGGATCCTCCTGGAGAGCAGTTCTTC. It encodes CSVEEARDPPGEQFF.

V is TRBV10-3 and J is TRBJ2-3; D is possibly TRBD1 or TRBD2 (5 bases each). CDR3 length: 16 residues. Per the germline V gene, CDR1 is ENHRY and CDR2 is SYGVKD. The V gene lost 6 bases and the J gene lost 5 bases, with 21 bases spanning the gap. Written as DNA, the CDR3 is TGTGCCATCAGCCCATTCCGGGACCGGAGTATAGATACGCAGTATTTT. Amino acids: CAISPFRDRSIDTQYF.

The genes are TRBV6-1 and TRBJ2-1, with D maybe TRBD1 (6 bases). The V gene's germline CDR1 is MNHNS and CDR2 SASEGT. This CDR3 is built from 15 residues. Trimming removed 6 bases at V and 6 bases at J, with 18 bases between. CDR3 region: CASRGQQLVPNEQFF. The CDR3 coding sequence is TGTGCCAGCAGGGGACAACAGCTAGTTCCCAATGAGCAGTTCTTC.

The rearrangement uses TRBV5-1 and TRBJ2-3; D gene ambiguous. Germline V CDR1 and CDR2: SGHRS, YFSETQ. V was clipped by 4 bases and J by 4 bases, with 16 bases between them. The CDR3 has 15 amino acids. The CDR3 DNA follows: TGCGCCAGCAGCGTCCAGAGAATGGTGTCAGATACGCAGTATTTT. This translates into CASSVQRMVSDTQYF. Full variable domain (outside the CDR3, taken from reference TRBV5-1 and TRBJ2-3): KAGVTQTPRYLIKTRGQQVTLSCSPISGHRSVSWYQQTPGQGLQFLFEYFSETQRNKGNFPGRFSGRQFSNSRSEMNVSTLELGDSALYLCASSVQRMVSDTQYFGPGTRLTVL.

CDR3 in amino acids: CASSFIKGETEAFF. The CDR3 region has the DNA TGTGCCAGCAGCTTTATTAAAGGCGAAACTGAAGCTTTCTTT. This sequence joins TRBV7-2 and TRBJ1-1; D call uncertain. There are 14 residues in the CDR3. The V gene lost 3 bases and the J gene lost 5 bases, with 13 bases spanning the gap. CDR1 and CDR2 from the germline V gene are SGHTA and FQGNSA.

This sequence joins TRBV9 and TRBJ2-7; 8 positions match TRBD2. V dropped 3 bases and J dropped 6; count of bases not matched to a gene: 11. The CDR3 consists of 15 residues. The germline V gene has CDR1 SGDLS and CDR2 YYNGEE. The CDR3 bases are TGTGCCAGCAGCGGAAAAAGCGGGAGCGTCGGCGAGCAGTACTTC. It specifies CASSGKSGSVGEQYF.

The chain uses TRBV19 and TRBJ2-7; a weak D match, TRBD2 (6 bases). This CDR3 spans 14 amino acids. The germline gives CDR1 LNHDA, CDR2 SQIVND (reference sequence). Between the trimmed V and J ends, which lost 6 bases and 1 base, there was a span of 13 bases. CDR3 nucleotide sequence: TGTGCCAGTAGGCCCCGGGGGTCTTCCTACGAGCAGTACTTC. It translates to CASRPRGSSYEQYF.

The genes are TRBV20-1 and TRBJ2-1, with D uncertain. The CDR3 is 11 amino acids. V was clipped by 5 bases and J by 8 bases, with 10 bases between them. Germline V gives CDR1 DFQATT, CDR2 SNEGSKA (reference sequence). This CDR3 is CSAPNGDEQFF. In DNA, the CDR3 is TGCAGTGCTCCGAACGGCGATGAGCAGTTCTTC.

This chain links TRBV18 with TRBJ1-1; maybe TRBD1 (5 bases). V was trimmed by 0 bases and J by 1 base, leaving 9 bases between them. The CDR3 sequence is 15 residues long. The V gene's germline CDR1 is KGHSH and CDR2 LQKENI. CDR3: CASSPPGQGNTEAFF. The CDR3 coding sequence is TGTGCCAGCTCACCACCCGGGCAGGGGAACACTGAAGCTTTCTTT.

V gene TRBV28 combines with J gene TRBJ2-2, with 8 bases fitting TRBD1. Germline V CDR1 and CDR2: MDHEN, SYDVKM. There are 14 residues in the CDR3. Trimming cost V 5 bases and J 5 bases; bases outside gene matches: 4. CDR3 sequence: CASSITGGTGELFF. The CDR3 coding sequence is TGTGCCAGCAGTATTACAGGGGGTACCGGGGAGCTGTTTTTT.

The V call is TRBV27, the J call TRBJ2-7; TRBD2 agrees at 10 bases. Trimming at V came to 2 bases and at J to 5 bases, leaving 9 bases not matched to a gene. The CDR3 loop spans 16 amino acids. CDR1 and CDR2 (germline): MNHEY, SMNVEV (reference sequence). As DNA, the CDR3 is TGTGCCAGCAGTTTAGCGAGCGGGAGGGCCCGAAACGAGCAGTACTTC. Its protein product is CASSLASGRARNEQYF.

This rearrangement joins TRBV7-6 to TRBJ2-7; 10 positions agree with TRBD1. Trimming at V came to 0 bases and at J to 3 bases, leaving 5 bases not matched to a gene. Germline loops: CDR1 SGHVS, CDR2 FNYEAQ. The CDR3 is 16 amino acids. CDR3 nucleotide sequence: TGTGCCAGCAGCTTAGCCGCTGGACAGGGGGACTACGAGCAGTACTTC. Protein sequence: CASSLAAGQGDYEQYF.

The rearrangement uses TRBV11-2 and TRBJ2-1, with D perhaps TRBD1 (5 bases). The CDR3 runs to 14 residues. Germline CDR1 reads SGHAT; CDR2 reads FQNNGV. Trimming shortened V by 5 bases and J by 5 bases, and 13 bases separated the two germline ends. For the CDR3, the DNA is TGTGCCAGCAGCCCGCGGACAATAAACAATGAGCAGTTCTTC. This codes for CASSPRTINNEQFF.

The chain recombines TRBV4-2 with TRBJ2-1; 7 bases are a match to TRBD2. The CDR3 totals 16 residues. Germline V gives CDR1 LGHNA, CDR2 YNFKEQ. Trimming cost V 6 bases and J 4 bases; bases outside gene matches: 12. CDR3 nucleotide sequence: TGTGCCAGCAGAGGGGACGGGAGGATGGTTTACAATGAGCAGTTCTTC. Translating it yields CASRGDGRMVYNEQFF.